This T cell receptor beta chain was sequenced during a study of CD8+ T cells in alopecia areata. Study-wide background: Treated patients were given oral tofacitinib, which was dosed at 5 to 10 mg twice daily.

This clone appeared a few times. The sample has other DNA sequences that encode this CDR3 too. CDR3 size: 14 residues. Per the germline V gene, CDR1 is SEHNR and CDR2 is FQNEAQ (reference sequence). Trimming removed 5 bases from V and 2 bases from J; junction bases left unmatched: 5. Extraction and reverse transcription of RNA yielded cDNA as the sequencing template. Clones were sequenced by immunoSEQ multiplex PCR, and TCRdb holds only the in-frame ones, with some missing. The table records roughly 180,000 clones, about 47% of them present only once. Regarding treatment: oral pan-JAK inhibitor, 5-10 mg twice daily.

This receptor was obtained from a human donor with alopecia areata. The chain carries TRBV7-9 and TRBJ2-5; 7 nucleotides align to TRBD1. Here the sequenced sample was CD8+ T cells sorted from blood, taken around week 53, from a patient treated with tofacitinib. CDR3 nucleotides: TGTGCCAGCAGCCTGGTCAGGGGGCAAGAGACCCAGTACTTC. It is translated as CASSLVRGQETQYF. The full variable domain, its missing parts supplied by reference TRBV7-9 and TRBJ2-5, is DTGVSQNPRHKITKRGQNVTFRCDPISEHNRLYWYRQTLGQGPEFLTYFQNEAQLEKSRLLSDRFSAERPKGSFSTLEIQRTEQGDSAMYLCASSLVRGQETQYFGPGTRLLVL.